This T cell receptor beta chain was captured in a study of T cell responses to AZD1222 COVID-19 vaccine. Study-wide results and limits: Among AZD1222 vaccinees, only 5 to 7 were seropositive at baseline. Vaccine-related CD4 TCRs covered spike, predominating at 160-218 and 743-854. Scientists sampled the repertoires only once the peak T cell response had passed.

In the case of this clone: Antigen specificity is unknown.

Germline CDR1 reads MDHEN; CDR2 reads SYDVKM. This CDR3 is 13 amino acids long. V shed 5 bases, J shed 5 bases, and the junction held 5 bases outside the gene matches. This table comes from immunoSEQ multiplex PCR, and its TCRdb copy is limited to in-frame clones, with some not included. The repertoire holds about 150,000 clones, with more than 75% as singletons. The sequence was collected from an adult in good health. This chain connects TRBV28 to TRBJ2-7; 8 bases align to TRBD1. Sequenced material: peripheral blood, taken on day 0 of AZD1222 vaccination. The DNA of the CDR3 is TGTGCCAGCAGTGGCGGACAGGGCGACGAGCAGTACTTC. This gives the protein CASSGGQGDEQYF.